The 26 T cell receptor beta chains presented below share a single source sample, sequenced in a study of metastatic and nonmetastatic thyroid tumors. Using MiXCR, TCRdb reanalyzed the PCR reads. Of about 59,000 clones in the sample, under 20% were seen once. Each patient came to thyroid surgery without any prior treatment (of any kind). Sequenced material: blood. Every receptor here comes from a male donor with papillary thyroid cancer or a benign thyroid nodule (not recorded which). Some clones in this sample may be carry-over from other donors' samples.

This clone has ten or more counts. The V call is TRBV10-1, the J call TRBJ2-7; TRBD2 aligns across 15 bases. CDR3 size: 16 residues. Germline-derived CDR1 and CDR2 are WNHNN and SYGVQD (reference sequence). V trimming: 5 bases; J trimming: 1 base; junction bases outside the gene matches: 3. DNA for the CDR3: TGCGCCAGCAGTCCTGGACTAGCGGGAGGGTCCTACGAGCAGTACGTC. Its translation is CASSPGLAGGSYEQYV.

This clone was recorded many times. This chain uses TRBV9 with TRBJ2-4; 7 nucleotides agree with TRBD2. Germline trimming cut 0 bases from V and 1 base from J; bases unmatched to any gene: 7. The CDR3 sequence is 17 residues long. Per the germline V gene, CDR1 is SGDLS and CDR2 is YYNGEE. The CDR3 DNA reads as TGTGCCAGCAGCGTAGCGGGGGGTAGCGGGGCCAAAAACATTCAGTACTTC. This translates into CASSVAGGSGAKNIQYF.

This clone was picked up many times. The V and J genes are TRBV24-1 and TRBJ1-6; D is unresolved. Trimming pared 3 bases from V and 6 bases from J, leaving 11 bases between. CDR3 size: 15 residues. Germline V gene data show CDR1 as KGHDR and CDR2 as SFDVKD. This CDR3 reads CATSDGTGPNSPLHF. The CDR3 bases are TGTGCCACCAGTGATGGCACTGGACCTAATTCACCCCTCCACTTT.

Details on this clone: With a much larger clone just one base away, this may be a read error. The genes are TRBV20-1 and TRBJ2-5; perhaps TRBD1 as D (5 bases). Germline V gene data show CDR1 as DFQATT and CDR2 as SNEGSKA (reference sequence). The CDR3 runs to 14 residues. V lost 2 bases and J lost 4, with 14 bases in between. For the CDR3, the DNA is TGCAGTGCTAGATATCAGGGCAGTAGAGAGACCCAGTACTTC. Its translation: CSARYQGSRETQYF.

The CDR3 region is CASSPQLIGGTDTQYF. DNA for the CDR3: TGTGCCAGCAGCCCACAACTGATAGGCGGCACAGATACGCAGTATTTT. This chain links TRBV13 with TRBJ2-3; D unresolved. With 5 bases removed from V and 1 base from J, the gap between germline ends came to 16 bases. The CDR3 is 16 amino acids. The germline gives CDR1 PRHDT, CDR2 FYEKMQ (reference sequence).

V is TRBV12-3 or TRBV12-4 and J is TRBJ2-7; D ambiguous. V was trimmed by 3 bases and J by 4 bases, leaving 10 bases between them. CDR3 length: 13 residues. The chain's CDR3 is CASSFMGVYEQYF. CDR3 DNA sequence: TGTGCCAGCAGTTTTATGGGTGTTTACGAGCAGTACTTC.

Ten or more counts support this clone. The rearrangement links TRBV7-2 to TRBJ2-2, with a weak D call TRBD2 (6 bases). The CDR3 extends over 15 amino acids. Trimming took 5 bases from V and 3 from J, leaving 13 bases between them. Germline loops: CDR1 SGHTA, CDR2 FQGNSA. DNA of the CDR3: TGTGCCAGCAGCCCCGGGACTGCCTACACCGGGGAGCTGTTTTTT. This codes for CASSPGTAYTGELFF.

This clone was counted many times. The chain joins TRBV9 to TRBJ2-1; 15 nucleotides match TRBD2. The CDR3 is made up of 18 amino acids. The junction had 8 bases not matched to a gene; V was cut back by 0 bases and J by 7 bases. Germline V gene data show CDR1 as SGDLS and CDR2 as YYNGEE. The chain's CDR3 is CASSVVGLAGGFLNEQFF. CDR3 DNA sequence: TGTGCCAGCAGCGTAGTGGGACTAGCGGGGGGTTTTTTGAATGAGCAGTTCTTC.

As regards this clone: This may come from a read error, since a much larger clone is one base off. The CDR3 loop is CASSFQRAYEQYF. CDR3 sequence (DNA): TGTGCCAGCAGCTTTCAGCGAGCCTACGAGCAGTACTTC. The V gene is TRBV5-6, the J gene TRBJ2-7; D is undetermined. Germline values: CDR1 SGHDT, CDR2 YYEEEE. The CDR3 totals 13 residues. V was trimmed by 2 bases and J by 2 bases, leaving 8 bases between them.

Comments on this clone: This could be a read error, since a much larger clone is one nucleotide away. This chain uses TRBV5-1 with TRBJ2-5, with D possibly TRBD2 on 6 matching bases. In germline, CDR1 is SGHRS, CDR2 YFSETQ. V shed 3 bases and J shed 5 bases, with 20 bases lying between them. The CDR3 length is 16 residues. This chain's CDR3 is CASSYAGGPREETQYF. As DNA, the CDR3 is TGCGCCAGCAGCTACGCGGGCGGGCCCCGGGAGGAGACCCAGTACTTC.

This clone was detected many times. The rearrangement links TRBV30 to TRBJ1-6, with D unresolved. Trimming removed 0 bases from V and 9 bases from J, with 9 bases in between. CDR1 and CDR2 (germline): GTSNPN, SVGIG (reference sequence). This CDR3 is built from 13 residues. CDR3 region: CAWSVGVGSPLHF. The CDR3 region has the DNA TGTGCCTGGAGTGTTGGGGTGGGTTCACCCCTCCACTTT.

This clone has a count of ten or more. V gene TRBV28 combines with J gene TRBJ2-7, with 11 bases aligning to TRBD1. This CDR3 is 16 amino acids long. Trimming at V came to 3 bases and at J to 4 bases, leaving 8 bases not matched to a gene. The germline CDR1 and CDR2 sequences are MDHEN and SYDVKM. CDR3 loop: CASSLTAGQGVYEQYF. The DNA for the CDR3 is TGTGCCAGCAGTTTGACCGCGGGACAGGGGGTTTACGAGCAGTACTTC.

The table lists this clone with many counts. V is TRBV20-1 and J is TRBJ1-4; D is ambiguous. The CDR3 has 17 residues. Trimming stripped 3 bases from V and 12 bases from J, with 29 bases between. Germline values: CDR1 DFQATT, CDR2 SNEGSKA (reference sequence). The CDR3 region is CSASHRLRRDLGKELFF. Here the CDR3 DNA reads TGCAGTGCTAGCCACCGCCTACGAAGGGATTTAGGAAAGGAACTGTTTTTT.

On this clone itself: A read error may explain this, as a much larger clone is one base away. Other DNA sequences in the same sample also yield this CDR3. The chain has TRBV9 and TRBJ2-1; D is undetermined. Trimming left V 2 bases short and J 4 bases short, with 22 bases between. The CDR3 consists of 18 residues. CDR1 is SGDLS and CDR2 is YYNGEE in the germline V gene. In DNA form, the CDR3 reads TGTGCCAGCAGCGTGTACCTGGGATTTGGCGGTGAATACAATGAGCAGTTCTTC. Its translation: CASSVYLGFGGEYNEQFF.

In its sample, this clone was seen a few times. Germline is not matched at one junction end, which may reflect a read error. The chain combines TRBV10-2 with TRBJ1-1; D is undetermined. Germline assignment: CDR1 WSHSY and CDR2 SAAADI. This CDR3 region has 15 residues. CDR3 amino acids: CASSETGAGSGEQYF. The CDR3 nucleotides read TGCGCCAGTAGTGAGACCGGAGCGGGCTCCGGGGAGCAGTACTTT.

In this sample, this clone turned up many times. The chain uses TRBV15 and TRBJ1-1; TRBD1 might be the D (6 bases). Germline V gene data show CDR1 as LNHNV and CDR2 as YYDKDF (reference sequence). Trimming left V 4 bases short and J 1 base short, with 7 bases between. The CDR3 length is 13 residues. The CDR3 sequence: CATSMDRNTEAFF. The CDR3 nucleotides read TGTGCCACCAGCATGGACAGGAACACTGAAGCTTTCTTT. The whole variable domain, filled in from reference TRBV15 and TRBJ1-1, reads DAMVIQNPRYQVTQFGKPVTLSCSQTLNHNVMYWYQQKSSQAPKLLFHYYDKDFNNEADTPDNFQSRRPNTSFCFLDIRSPGLGDTAMYLCATSMDRNTEAFFGQGTRLTVV.

This clone was counted many times. The rearrangement uses TRBV10-1 and TRBJ1-5; D is ambiguous. The CDR3 has 19 residues. The germline CDR1 and CDR2 sequences are WNHNN and SYGVQD (reference sequence). Between the trimmed V and J ends, which lost 5 bases and 0 bases, there was a span of 23 bases. CDR3 loop: CASSQPLAAREDSNQPQHF. Here the CDR3 DNA reads TGCGCCAGCAGTCAACCCTTAGCCGCCCGGGAGGATAGCAATCAGCCCCAGCATTTT.

V is TRBV12-3 or TRBV12-4 and J is TRBJ2-2; D ambiguous. This CDR3 is 13 amino acids long. V shed 7 bases and J shed 0 bases, with 6 bases lying between them. The CDR3 region has the DNA TGTGCCAGCACTGATACGAACACCGGGGAGCTGTTTTTT. Protein: CASTDTNTGELFF.

In this sample, this clone turned up many times. The V gene is TRBV19, the J gene TRBJ1-2, with TRBD1 matching over 9 bases. CDR1 and CDR2 from the germline V gene are LNHDA and SQIVND (reference sequence). The CDR3 consists of 16 residues. V was pared by 7 bases and J by 6 bases, with 15 bases of the junction left unmatched. The CDR3 protein is CASNSYRGQLENGYTF. CDR3 DNA sequence: TGTGCCAGTAATTCCTACAGGGGGCAATTAGAGAATGGCTACACCTTC. The entire variable domain, with the rest obtained from reference TRBV19 and TRBJ1-2, is as follows: DGGITQSPKYLFRKEGQNVTLSCEQNLNHDAMYWYRQDPGQGLRLIYYSQIVNDFQKGDIAEGYSVSREKKESFPLTVTSAQKNPTAFYLCASNSYRGQLENGYTFGSGTRLTVV.

About this clone: One end of the junction is discordant with germline, which a read error may explain. This chain links TRBV25-1 with TRBJ2-3, with D possibly being TRBD1 (6 bases). This CDR3 spans 19 amino acids. Germline lookup yields CDR1 MGHDK and CDR2 SYGVNS. The CDR3 region is CARSESARGRLPPTDTQYF. In DNA form, the CDR3 reads TGTGCCAGAAGTGAATCGGCTAGGGGGAGACTACCCCCCACAGATACGCAGTATTTT.

This rearrangement joins TRBV28 to TRBJ1-2, with no clear D. The length of the CDR3 is 15 residues. The V and J ends lost 7 bases and 2 bases respectively, with 17 bases between them. Germline V CDR1 and CDR2: MDHEN, SYDVKM. The CDR3: CASTPLGPMNYGYTF. The CDR3 DNA sequence: TGTGCCAGCACACCCCTAGGGCCTATGAACTATGGCTACACCTTC.

This clone was found many times. The chain combines TRBV6-5 with TRBJ2-7, with 13 bases fitting TRBD2. The junction had 12 bases not matched to a gene; V was cut back by 4 bases and J by 0 bases. CDR1 is MNHEY, CDR2 SVGAGI, per germline. The length of the CDR3 is 19 residues. DNA for the CDR3: TGTGCCAGCAGTTCCTGGACTAGCGGGGGAGAAGATAGCTCCTACGAGCAGTACTTC. It specifies CASSSWTSGGEDSSYEQYF.

This clone occurred many times. CDR3 region: CASSQEGASSSGNTIYF. In DNA, the CDR3 is TGTGCCAGCAGCCAAGAGGGAGCGTCCAGCTCTGGAAACACCATATATTTT. The chain carries TRBV4-2 and TRBJ1-3; no clear D. There are 17 residues in the CDR3. Germline V gives CDR1 LGHNA, CDR2 YNFKEQ. V lost 0 bases and J lost 0, with 12 bases in between.

The chain uses TRBV6-1 and TRBJ2-7; the match to TRBD1 covers 7 bases. The CDR3 has 16 amino acids. The ends lost 7 bases at V and 0 bases at J; junction bases unmatched: 12. The V gene's germline CDR1 is MNHNS and CDR2 SASEGT. CDR3 region: CASIPLSTGVSYEQYF. The DNA for the CDR3 is TGTGCCAGCATCCCACTTAGTACAGGGGTCTCCTACGAGCAGTACTTC.

This clone was found many times. V is TRBV29-1 and J is TRBJ1-2; D is undetermined. The CDR3 is 14 residues long. The germline gives CDR1 SQVTM, CDR2 ANQGSEA. Deletions cut 4 bases from V and 0 bases from J, with 12 bases between. The CDR3 DNA reads as TGCAGCGTTGGGCCAAGGACGGCTAACTATGGCTACACCTTC. Translated, it gives CSVGPRTANYGYTF.

This clone was found a few times. V is TRBV6-5 and J is TRBJ2-2; D possibly corresponds to TRBD2 (6 bases). Per the germline V gene, CDR1 is MNHEY and CDR2 is SVGAGI. This CDR3 comprises 18 residues. V was trimmed by 7 bases and J by 5 bases, leaving 26 bases between them. This CDR3 is CASICSTRGRVLTGELFF. The CDR3 DNA reads as TGTGCCAGCATTTGCTCGACGCGGGGCAGGGTATTAACCGGGGAGCTGTTTTTT.